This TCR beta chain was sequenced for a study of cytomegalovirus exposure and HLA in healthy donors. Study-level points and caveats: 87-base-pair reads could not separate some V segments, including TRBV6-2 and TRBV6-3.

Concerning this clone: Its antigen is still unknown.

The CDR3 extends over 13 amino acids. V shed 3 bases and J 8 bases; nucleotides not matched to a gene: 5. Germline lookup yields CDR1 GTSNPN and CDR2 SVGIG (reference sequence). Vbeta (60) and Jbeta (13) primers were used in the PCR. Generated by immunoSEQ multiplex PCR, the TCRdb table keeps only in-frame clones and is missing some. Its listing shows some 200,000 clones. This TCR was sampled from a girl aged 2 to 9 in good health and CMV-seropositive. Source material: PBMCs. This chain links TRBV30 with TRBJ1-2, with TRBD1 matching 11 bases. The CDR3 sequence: CAWSGQGALGYTF. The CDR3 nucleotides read TGTGCCTGGAGCGGACAGGGGGCATTAGGCTACACCTTC.